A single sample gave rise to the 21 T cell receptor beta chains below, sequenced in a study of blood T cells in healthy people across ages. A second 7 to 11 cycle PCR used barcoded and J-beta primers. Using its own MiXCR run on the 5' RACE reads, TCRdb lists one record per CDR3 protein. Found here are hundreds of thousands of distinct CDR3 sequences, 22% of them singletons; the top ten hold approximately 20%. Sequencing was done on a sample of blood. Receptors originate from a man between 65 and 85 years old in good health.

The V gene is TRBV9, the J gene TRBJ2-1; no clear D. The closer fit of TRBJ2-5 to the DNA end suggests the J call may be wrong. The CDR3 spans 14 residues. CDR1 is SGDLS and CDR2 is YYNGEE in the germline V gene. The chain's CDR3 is CASSVGVVWETQYF. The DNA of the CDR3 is TGTGCCAGCAGCGTAGGGGTAGTGTGGGAGACCCAGTACTTC.

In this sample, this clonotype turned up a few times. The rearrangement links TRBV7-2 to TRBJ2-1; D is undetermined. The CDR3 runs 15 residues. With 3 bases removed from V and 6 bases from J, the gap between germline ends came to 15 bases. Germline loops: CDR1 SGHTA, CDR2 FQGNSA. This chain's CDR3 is CASSLGSSVPNEQFF. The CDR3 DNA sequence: TGTGCCAGCAGCTTGGGCTCCAGCGTACCCAATGAGCAGTTCTTC.

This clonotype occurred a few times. The CDR3 sequence: CASSLGRGFYEQYV. The CDR3 DNA is TGTGCCAGCAGCTTAGGCCGGGGATTCTACGAGCAGTACGTC. The rearrangement uses TRBV13 and TRBJ2-5; D is possibly TRBD2 (5 bases). The end of the DNA fits TRBJ2-7 better, so the J call may be wrong. The CDR3 length is 14 residues. Germline loops: CDR1 PRHDT, CDR2 FYEKMQ (reference sequence).

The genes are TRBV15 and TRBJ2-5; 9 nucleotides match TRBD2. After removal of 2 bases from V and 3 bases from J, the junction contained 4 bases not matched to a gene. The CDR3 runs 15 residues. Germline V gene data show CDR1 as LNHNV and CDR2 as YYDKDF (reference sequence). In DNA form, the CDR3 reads TGTGCCACCAGCAGAATAGCGGGAGTAGAAGAGACCCAGTACTTC. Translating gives CATSRIAGVEETQYF.

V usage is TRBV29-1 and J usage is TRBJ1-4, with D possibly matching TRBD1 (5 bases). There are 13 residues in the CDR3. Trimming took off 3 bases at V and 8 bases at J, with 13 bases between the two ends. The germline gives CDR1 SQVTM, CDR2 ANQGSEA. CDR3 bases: TGCAGCGTTGAGGGGGGGGTTAGAGAAAAACTGTTTTTT. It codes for CSVEGGVREKLFF.

CDR3 region: CASSGTSSSYEQYF. CDR3 DNA: TGTGCCAGCAGTGGGACATCGAGCTCCTACGAGCAGTACTTC. The chain is built from TRBV6-6 and TRBJ2-5; perhaps TRBD1 as D (6 bases). The J call could be wrong; TRBJ2-7 is a better fit for the DNA end. The CDR3 runs 14 residues. Per the germline V gene, CDR1 is MNHNY and CDR2 is SVGAGI (reference sequence).

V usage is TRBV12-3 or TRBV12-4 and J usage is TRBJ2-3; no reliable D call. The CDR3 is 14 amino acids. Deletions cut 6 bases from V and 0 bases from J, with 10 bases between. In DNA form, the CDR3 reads TGTGCCAGCAGAATGACTGGGAGCACAGATACGCAGTATTTT. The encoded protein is CASRMTGSTDTQYF.

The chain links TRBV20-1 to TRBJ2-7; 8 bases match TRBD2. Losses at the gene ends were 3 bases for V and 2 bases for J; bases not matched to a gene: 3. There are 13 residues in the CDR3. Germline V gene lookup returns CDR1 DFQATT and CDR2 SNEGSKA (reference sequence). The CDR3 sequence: CSARGTRPYEQYV. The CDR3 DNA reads TGCAGTGCTAGGGGGACTAGGCCCTACGAGCAGTACGTC.

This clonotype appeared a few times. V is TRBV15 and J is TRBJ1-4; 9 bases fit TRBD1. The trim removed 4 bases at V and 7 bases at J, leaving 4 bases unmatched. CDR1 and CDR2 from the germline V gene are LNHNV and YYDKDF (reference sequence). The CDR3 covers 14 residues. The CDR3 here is CATSTGQGGEKLFF. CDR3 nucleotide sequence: TGTGCCACCAGCACGGGACAGGGCGGTGAAAAACTGTTTTTT.

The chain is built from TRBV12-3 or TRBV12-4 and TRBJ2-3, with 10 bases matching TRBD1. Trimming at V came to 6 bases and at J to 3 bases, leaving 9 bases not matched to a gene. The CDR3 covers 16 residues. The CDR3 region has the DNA TGTGCCAGCAGAAAAGGACAGGGGGTGAGGACAGATACGCAGTATTTT. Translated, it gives CASRKGQGVRTDTQYF.

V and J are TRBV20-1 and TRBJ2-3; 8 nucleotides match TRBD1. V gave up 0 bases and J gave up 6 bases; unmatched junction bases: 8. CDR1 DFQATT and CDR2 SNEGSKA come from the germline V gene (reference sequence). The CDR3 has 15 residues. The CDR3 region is CSARDGAGGVDTQYF. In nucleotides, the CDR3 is TGCAGTGCTAGAGATGGGGCAGGGGGCGTGGATACGCAGTATTTT.

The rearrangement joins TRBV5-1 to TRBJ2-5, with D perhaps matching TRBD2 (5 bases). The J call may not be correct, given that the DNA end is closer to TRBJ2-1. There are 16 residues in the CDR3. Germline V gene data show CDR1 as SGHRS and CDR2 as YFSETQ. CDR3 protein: CASSPLGRGSYNEQFF. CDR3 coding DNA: TGCGCCAGCAGCCCATTGGGAAGAGGGTCCTACAATGAGCAGTTCTTC.

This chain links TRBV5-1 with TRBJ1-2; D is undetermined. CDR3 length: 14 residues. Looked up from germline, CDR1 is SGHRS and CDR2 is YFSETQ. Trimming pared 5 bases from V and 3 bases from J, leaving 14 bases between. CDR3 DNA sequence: TGCGCCAGCAGGGCCGAGGGCATGGACTATGGCTACACCTTC. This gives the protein CASRAEGMDYGYTF.

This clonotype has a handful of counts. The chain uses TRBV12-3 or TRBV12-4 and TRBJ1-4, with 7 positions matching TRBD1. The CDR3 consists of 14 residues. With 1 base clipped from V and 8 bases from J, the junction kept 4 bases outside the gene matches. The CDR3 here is CASSLGTGIEKLFF. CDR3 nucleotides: TGTGCCAGCAGTTTAGGGACAGGAATAGAAAAACTGTTTTTT.

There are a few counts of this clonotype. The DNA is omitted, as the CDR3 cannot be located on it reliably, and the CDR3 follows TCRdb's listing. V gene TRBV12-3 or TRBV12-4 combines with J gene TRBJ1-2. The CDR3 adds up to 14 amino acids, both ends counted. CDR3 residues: CASSSSGGNYGYTF.

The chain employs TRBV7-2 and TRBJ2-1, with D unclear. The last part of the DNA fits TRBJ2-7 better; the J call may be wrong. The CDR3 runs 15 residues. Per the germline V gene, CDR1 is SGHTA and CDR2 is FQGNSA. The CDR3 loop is CASSLSRGPFYEQYF. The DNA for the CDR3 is TGTGCCAGCAGCTTATCAAGAGGACCTTTTTACGAGCAGTACTTC.

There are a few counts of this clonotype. The chain's CDR3 is CASSELRRSAFF. As DNA, the CDR3 is TGTGCCAGCAGTGAACTCAGGAGGTCAGCTTTCTTT. The chain uses TRBV6-1 and TRBJ1-1, with D hard to call. Germline lookup yields CDR1 MNHNS and CDR2 SASEGT. Trimming took off 2 bases at V and 10 bases at J, with 11 bases between the two ends. This CDR3 has 12 residues.

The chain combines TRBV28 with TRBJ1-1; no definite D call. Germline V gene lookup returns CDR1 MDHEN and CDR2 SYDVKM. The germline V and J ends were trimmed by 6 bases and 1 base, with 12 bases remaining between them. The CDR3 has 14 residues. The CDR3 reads CASRLREPNTEAFF. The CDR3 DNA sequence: TGTGCCAGCAGACTGAGGGAACCGAACACTGAAGCTTTCTTT.

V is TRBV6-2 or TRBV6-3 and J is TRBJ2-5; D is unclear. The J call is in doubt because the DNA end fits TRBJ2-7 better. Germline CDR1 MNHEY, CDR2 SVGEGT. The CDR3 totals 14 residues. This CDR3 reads CASSQNRANYEQYV. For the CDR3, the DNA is TGTGCCAGCAGCCAGAACCGGGCCAACTACGAGCAGTACGTC.

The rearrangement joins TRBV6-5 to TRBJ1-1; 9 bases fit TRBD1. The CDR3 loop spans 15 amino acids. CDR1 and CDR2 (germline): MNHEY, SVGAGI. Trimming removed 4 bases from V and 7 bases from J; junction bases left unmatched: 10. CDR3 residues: CASSLFGTGIGEAFF. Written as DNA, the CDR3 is TGTGCCAGCAGTTTGTTTGGGACAGGGATCGGTGAAGCTTTCTTT.

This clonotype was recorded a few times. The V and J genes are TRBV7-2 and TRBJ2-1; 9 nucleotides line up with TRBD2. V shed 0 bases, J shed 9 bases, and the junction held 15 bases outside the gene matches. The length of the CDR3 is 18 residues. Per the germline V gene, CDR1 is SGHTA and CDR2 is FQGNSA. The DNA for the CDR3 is TGTGCCAGCAGCTTAGCTTCTGTCGGGCTAGCGGGAATTGTTGAGCAGTTCTTC. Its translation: CASSLASVGLAGIVEQFF. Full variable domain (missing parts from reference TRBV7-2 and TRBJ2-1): GAGVSQSPSNKVTEKGKDVELRCDPISGHTALYWYRQSLGQGLEFLIYFQGNSAPDKSGLPSDRFSAERTGGSVSTLTIQRTQQEDSAVYLCASSLASVGLAGIVEQFFGPGTRLTVL.